A single sample gave rise to the 25 T cell receptor beta chains below, sequenced in a study of post-analysis software for immune sequencing data. Study-level points and caveats: Five or six TRBV segments (TRBV5-6, TRBV5-1 and TRBV20-1 among them) occurred more frequently in patients than in controls.

Their antigen targets remain unknown. cDNA libraries of TCR beta carried unique molecular identifiers. MiXCR, run by TCRdb on the PCR reads, gives a single entry per CDR3 protein. The table records roughly 800,000 distinct CDR3 sequences, roughly half of them present only once. The sample taken for sequencing was blood. These receptors came from a girl aged 5 to 17 with multiple sclerosis.

This clonotype has more than one count but fewer than ten. The CDR3 DNA is TGTGCCAGCAGCTTAGTGGGGGGCCGTACGGGCGAGCAGTACTTC. This sequence encodes CASSLVGGRTGEQYF. V and J are TRBV11-2 and TRBJ2-7; D may correspond to TRBD1 or TRBD2 (6 bases each). Trimming shortened V by 1 base and J by 6 bases, and 16 bases separated the two germline ends. CDR3 length: 15 amino acids. Germline assignment: CDR1 SGHAT and CDR2 FQNNGV. Variable domain in full (rest from reference TRBV11-2 and TRBJ2-7): EAGVAQSPRYKIIEKRQSVAFWCNPISGHATLYWYQQILGQGPKLLIQFQNNGVVDDSQLPKDRFSAERLKGVDSTLKIQPAKLEDSAVYLCASSLVGGRTGEQYFGPGTRLTVT.

This sequence joins TRBV9 and TRBJ2-1; D gene unclear. Germline-derived CDR1 and CDR2 are SGDLS and YYNGEE. The V end was cut by 4 bases, the J end by 1 base, with 12 bases between. This CDR3 is built from 15 residues. The CDR3, as DNA: TGTGCCAGCAGCACGGTTTCGGGTTCCTACAATGAGCAGTTCTTC. As protein: CASSTVSGSYNEQFF.

A note on this clonotype: The junction does not match germline at one end; this may be a read error. This chain joins TRBV6-6 and TRBJ1-2; 7 bases are shared with TRBD1. The CDR3 covers 15 residues. Germline-derived CDR1 and CDR2 are MNHNY and SVGAGI (reference sequence). The CDR3 reads CASSYSVTGVSGCTF. The CDR3 DNA reads as TGTGCCAGCAGTTACTCGGTCACAGGGGTTTCTGGCTGCACCTTC.

The chain is built from TRBV6-2 or TRBV6-3 and TRBJ2-5, with 14 bases identical to TRBD2. This CDR3 comprises 18 residues. Trimming at V came to 6 bases and at J to 4 bases, leaving 13 bases not matched to a gene. Germline V gives CDR1 MNHEY, CDR2 SVGEGT. CDR3 in DNA: TGTGCCAGCAGACCCATGTTAGGGACTAGCGGGGGCCCAGAGACCCAGTACTTC. Translated, it gives CASRPMLGTSGGPETQYF.

J is TRBJ1-1 and V is TRBV5-1; D gene uncertain. V lost 1 base to trimming and J lost 1 base, with 8 bases between them. This CDR3 spans 14 amino acids. Germline V gene lookup returns CDR1 SGHRS and CDR2 YFSETQ. The CDR3 protein is CASSLLTENTEAFF. In nucleotides, the CDR3 is TGCGCCAGCAGCTTGCTAACAGAGAACACTGAAGCTTTCTTT.

This clonotype has only a few counts. The CDR3 is CASSQDLPSGIMSTDTQYF. The CDR3 DNA is TGTGCCAGCAGCCAAGACCTGCCTAGCGGGATAATGAGCACAGATACGCAGTATTTT. The rearrangement joins TRBV3-1 to TRBJ2-3; 9 nucleotides align to TRBD2. CDR1 and CDR2 (germline): LGHDT, YNNKEL (reference sequence). With 0 bases clipped from V and 0 bases from J, the junction kept 10 bases outside the gene matches. The CDR3 is 19 amino acids.

V usage is TRBV6-4 and J usage is TRBJ1-5, with no clear D. The V end was cut by 0 bases, the J end by 6 bases, with 12 bases between. Per germline, CDR1 MRHNA and CDR2 SNTAGT. The CDR3 runs 15 residues. DNA for the CDR3: TGTGCCAGCAGTGACTCCTCGGACCCCAGTCAGCCCCAGCATTTT. This encodes CASSDSSDPSQPQHF.

This clonotype was seen a few times. The chain carries TRBV6-6 and TRBJ1-2; the D is unclear. Trimming stripped 5 bases from V and 2 bases from J, with 12 bases between. CDR3 length equals 14 residues. Germline values: CDR1 MNHNY, CDR2 SVGAGI (reference sequence). DNA of the CDR3: TGTGCCAGCAGTCCCACGACGATGAACTATGGCTACACCTTC. The encoded protein is CASSPTTMNYGYTF.

Comments on this clonotype: A much larger clone differs from this one at a single base, so this may be a read error. This chain uses TRBV7-9 with TRBJ2-5, with unresolved D. The CDR3 sequence is 13 residues long. Germline V gives CDR1 SEHNR, CDR2 FQNEAQ (reference sequence). V lost 3 bases and J 1 base, leaving 6 bases between the germline ends. Here the CDR3 DNA reads TGTGCCAGCAGCTTGGACGGCCAAGAGACCCAGTACTTC. Translated, it gives CASSLDGQETQYF.

V usage is TRBV20-1 and J usage is TRBJ2-1; D perhaps matches TRBD1 (5 bases). V gave up 4 bases and J gave up 8 bases, with 21 bases separating them. CDR1 DFQATT and CDR2 SNEGSKA come from the germline V gene (reference sequence). This CDR3 has 15 amino acids. This chain's CDR3 is CSATLTDRNVDEQFF. Here the CDR3 DNA reads TGCAGTGCTACTCTGACTGACAGAAATGTCGATGAGCAGTTCTTC.

The sample holds one count of this clonotype. V and J are TRBV7-9 and TRBJ2-1; D might be TRBD1 (6 bases). Trimming took 5 bases from V and 2 from J, leaving 22 bases between them. CDR3 length: 18 amino acids. Germline V gene sequence: CDR1 SEHNR, CDR2 FQNEAQ (reference sequence). The CDR3 coding sequence is TGTGCCAGCAGCCGAGGCCTACGACAGGATTCCACCTACAATGAGCAGTTCTTC. It specifies CASSRGLRQDSTYNEQFF.

V usage is TRBV20-1 and J usage is TRBJ2-4; 9 bases fit TRBD2. The CDR3 consists of 17 residues. CDR1 is DFQATT and CDR2 is SNEGSKA in the germline V gene (reference sequence). V lost 3 bases, J lost 2 bases, and 11 bases stayed unmatched. The CDR3: CSASMRGGGGTKNIQYF. CDR3 sequence (DNA): TGCAGTGCTAGCATGCGCGGGGGGGGAGGAACCAAAAACATTCAGTACTTC.

The DNA for the CDR3 is TGCGCCAGCAGCTTCGCAGGAGGGCACGCTGAAGCTTTCTTT. Translating gives CASSFAGGHAEAFF. The V call is TRBV5-1, the J call TRBJ1-1; D uncertain. Germline CDR1 is SGHRS and CDR2 is YFSETQ. The CDR3 is 14 amino acids. Trimming took 2 bases from V and 6 from J, leaving 14 bases between them.

The chain is built from TRBV12-3 or TRBV12-4 and TRBJ2-7; 7 nucleotides line up with TRBD1. The CDR3 contains 13 residues. J lost 0 bases, V lost 8 bases, and 4 bases had no gene match. The CDR3, as DNA: TGTGCCAGCCGAACAGGGGTCTCCTACGAGCAGTACTTC. Its translation: CASRTGVSYEQYF.

The J gene is TRBJ1-2, the V gene TRBV6-6; 11 bases agree with TRBD1. Germline CDR1 and CDR2: MNHNY and SVGAGI (reference sequence). The CDR3 sequence is 16 residues long. The V segment lost 4 bases and the J segment 4 bases; nucleotides outside the gene matches: 8. This chain's CDR3 is CASSSQGDRGSYGYTF. In DNA form, the CDR3 reads TGTGCCAGCAGTTCGCAAGGGGACAGGGGGTCCTATGGCTACACCTTC.

The V gene is TRBV5-1, the J gene TRBJ2-7; 8 nucleotides line up with TRBD1. This CDR3 is built from 16 residues. V lost 1 base and J lost 6; bases outside the gene matches: 12. From germline, CDR1 is SGHRS and CDR2 YFSETQ. CDR3 in amino acids: CASSLSSGTGPGEQYF. In DNA form, the CDR3 reads TGCGCCAGCAGCTTGAGTTCTGGGACAGGCCCCGGCGAGCAGTACTTC.

This clonotype was found a few times. This chain links TRBV5-1 with TRBJ2-1; 11 nucleotides align to TRBD2. The CDR3 spans 15 residues. V gave up 0 bases and J gave up 8 bases; unmatched junction bases: 4. Germline V gene data show CDR1 as SGHRS and CDR2 as YFSETQ. The CDR3 DNA reads TGCGCCAGCAGCTTGGTAGCGGGAGGGATGGATGAGCAGTTCTTC. It is translated as CASSLVAGGMDEQFF.

This chain links TRBV29-1 with TRBJ1-5, with 8 bases identical to TRBD1. Germline V CDR1 and CDR2: SQVTM, ANQGSEA. The CDR3 runs 13 residues. The V gene end was trimmed by 4 bases and the J gene end by 5 bases; junction bases not matched to a gene: 4. In DNA, the CDR3 is TGCAGCGTTGGGACAGGGCGGTATCAGCCCCAGCATTTT. Protein: CSVGTGRYQPQHF.

This clonotype was recorded a few times. The chain employs TRBV7-3 and TRBJ2-1; D not resolved. V lost 1 base and J lost 5, with 9 bases in between. Germline V gene sequence: CDR1 SGHTA, CDR2 FQGTGA. This CDR3 comprises 14 residues. The CDR3 sequence: CASSLISSDNEQFF. The DNA of the CDR3 is TGTGCCAGCAGCTTAATAAGTTCGGACAATGAGCAGTTCTTC.

The rearrangement joins TRBV20-1 to TRBJ2-1; TRBD1 agrees at 8 bases. The CDR3 is made up of 15 amino acids. Germline CDR1 DFQATT, CDR2 SNEGSKA (reference sequence). Trimming took 6 bases from V and 7 from J; bases not matched to a gene: 14. The CDR3 here is CSASEGPGGRNEQFF. CDR3 nucleotides: TGCAGTGCCTCCGAGGGGCCAGGGGGCCGGAATGAGCAGTTCTTC.

This clonotype was seen a few times. The chain is built from TRBV20-1 and TRBJ2-1; TRBD2 matches 13 bases. The CDR3 runs to 16 residues. Germline lookup yields CDR1 DFQATT and CDR2 SNEGSKA (reference sequence). Germline trimming cut 3 bases from V and 5 bases from J; bases unmatched to any gene: 7. CDR3 nucleotides: TGCAGTGCTAGGGCCGGGACTAGCGGGGTCCACAATGAGCAGTTCTTC. Its translation is CSARAGTSGVHNEQFF.

V gene TRBV7-9 combines with J gene TRBJ2-5; a possible D gene is TRBD2 (5 bases). Trimming took 5 bases from V and 2 from J, leaving 24 bases between them. CDR1 and CDR2 (germline): SEHNR, FQNEAQ (reference sequence). The CDR3 has 18 amino acids. CDR3 bases: TGTGCCAGCAGCGCCTCGCGGGTACCCGTGGCGGGTCAAGAGACCCAGTACTTC. Protein product: CASSASRVPVAGQETQYF.

This rearrangement joins TRBV9 to TRBJ2-5, with 13 bases fitting TRBD2. Looked up from germline, CDR1 is SGDLS and CDR2 is YYNGEE. The CDR3 covers 15 residues. V shed 4 bases and J 11 bases; nucleotides not matched to a gene: 11. The CDR3 DNA reads as TGTGCCAGCAGCCCCGGGGGACTAGCGGGAAGCGCGCAGTACTTC. This encodes CASSPGGLAGSAQYF.

This clonotype has a handful of counts. The chain recombines TRBV29-1 with TRBJ2-5; D is uncertain. The CDR3 loop spans 14 amino acids. V lost 8 bases to trimming and J lost 0 bases, with 16 bases between them. The germline gives CDR1 SQVTM, CDR2 ANQGSEA. In nucleotides, the CDR3 is TGCAGCAGTCCATCTGTGGGCAACCAAGAGACCCAGTACTTC. Translating it yields CSSPSVGNQETQYF. The whole variable domain, remainder taken from reference TRBV29-1 and TRBJ2-5, is SAVISQKPSRDICQRGTSLTIQCQVDSQVTMMFWYRQQPGQSLTLIATANQGSEATYESGFVIDKFPISRPNLTFSTLTVSNMSPEDSSIYLCSSPSVGNQETQYFGPGTRLLVL.

The V gene is TRBV11-2, the J gene TRBJ2-7, with 7 nucleotides matching TRBD1. J gave up 1 base and V 5 bases, and 5 bases lay outside the gene matches. The CDR3 is made up of 14 amino acids. Germline V gene lookup returns CDR1 SGHAT and CDR2 FQNNGV. The CDR3 DNA is TGTGCCAGCAGCGCCCGACAGGGATCCTACGAGCAGTACTTC. Translating gives CASSARQGSYEQYF.